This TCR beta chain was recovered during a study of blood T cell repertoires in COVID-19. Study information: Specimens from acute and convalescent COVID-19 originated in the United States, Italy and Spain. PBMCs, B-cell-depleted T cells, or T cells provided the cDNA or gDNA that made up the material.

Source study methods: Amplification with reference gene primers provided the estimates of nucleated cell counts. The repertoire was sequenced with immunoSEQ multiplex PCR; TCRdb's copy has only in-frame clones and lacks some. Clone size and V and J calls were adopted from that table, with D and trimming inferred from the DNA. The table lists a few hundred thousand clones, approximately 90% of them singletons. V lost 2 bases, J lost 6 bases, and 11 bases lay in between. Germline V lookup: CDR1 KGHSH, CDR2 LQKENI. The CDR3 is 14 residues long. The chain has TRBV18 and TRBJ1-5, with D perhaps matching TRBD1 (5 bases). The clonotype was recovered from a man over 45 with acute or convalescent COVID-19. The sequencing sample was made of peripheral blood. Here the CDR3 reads CASSPTRGGQPQHF. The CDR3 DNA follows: TGTGCCAGCTCACCAACTAGGGGAGGTCAGCCCCAGCATTTT.